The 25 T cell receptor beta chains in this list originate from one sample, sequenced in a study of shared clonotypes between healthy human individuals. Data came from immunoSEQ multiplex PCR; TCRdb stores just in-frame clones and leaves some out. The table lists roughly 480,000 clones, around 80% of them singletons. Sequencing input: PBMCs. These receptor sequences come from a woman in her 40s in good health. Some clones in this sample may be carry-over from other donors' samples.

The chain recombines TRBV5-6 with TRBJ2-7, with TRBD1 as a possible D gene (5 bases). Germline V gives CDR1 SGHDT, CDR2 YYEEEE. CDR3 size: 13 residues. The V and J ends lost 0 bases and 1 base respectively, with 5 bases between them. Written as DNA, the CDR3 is TGTGCCAGCAGCTTGGACAGGTCCTACGAGCAGTACTTC. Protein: CASSLDRSYEQYF.

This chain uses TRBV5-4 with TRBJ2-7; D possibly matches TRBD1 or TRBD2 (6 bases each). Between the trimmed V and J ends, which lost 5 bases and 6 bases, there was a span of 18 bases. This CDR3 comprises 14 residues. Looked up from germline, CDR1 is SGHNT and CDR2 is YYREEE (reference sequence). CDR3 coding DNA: TGTGCCAGCAGTCATAGCGGAGAGGGGGTCGAGCAGTACTTC. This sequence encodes CASSHSGEGVEQYF. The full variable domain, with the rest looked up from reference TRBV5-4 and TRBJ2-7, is ETGVTQSPTHLIKTRGQQVTLRCSSQSGHNTVSWYQQALGQGPQFIFQYYREEENGRGNFPPRFSGLQFPNYSSELNVNALELDDSALYLCASSHSGEGVEQYFGPGTRLTVT.

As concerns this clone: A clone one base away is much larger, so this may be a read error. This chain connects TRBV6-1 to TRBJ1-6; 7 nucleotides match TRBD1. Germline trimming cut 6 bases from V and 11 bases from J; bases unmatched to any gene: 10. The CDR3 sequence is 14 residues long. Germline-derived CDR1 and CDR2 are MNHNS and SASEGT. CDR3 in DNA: TGTGCCAGCAGCGCGGGGACAGAGCCTCCACCCCTCCACTTT. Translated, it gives CASSAGTEPPPLHF.

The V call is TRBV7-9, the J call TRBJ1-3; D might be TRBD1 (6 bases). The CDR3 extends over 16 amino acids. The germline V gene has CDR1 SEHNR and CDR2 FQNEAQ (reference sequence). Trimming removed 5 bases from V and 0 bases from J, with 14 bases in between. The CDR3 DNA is TGTGCCAGCAGCCCACAGGGAGACAACTCTGGAAACACCATATATTTT. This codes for CASSPQGDNSGNTIYF.

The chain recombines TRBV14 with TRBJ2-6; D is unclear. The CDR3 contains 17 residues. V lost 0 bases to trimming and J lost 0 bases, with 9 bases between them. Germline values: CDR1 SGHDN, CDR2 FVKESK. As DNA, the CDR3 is TGTGCCAGCAGCCAAGATTCGTTTCTCTCTGGGGCCAACGTCCTGACTTTC. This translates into CASSQDSFLSGANVLTF.

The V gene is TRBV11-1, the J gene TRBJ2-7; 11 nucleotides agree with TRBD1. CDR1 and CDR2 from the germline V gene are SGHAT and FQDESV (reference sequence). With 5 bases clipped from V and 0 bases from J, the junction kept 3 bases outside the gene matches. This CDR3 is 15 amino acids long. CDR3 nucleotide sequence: TGTGCCAGCAGCGCCGGGACAGGGGGCTCCTACGAGCAGTACTTC. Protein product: CASSAGTGGSYEQYF.

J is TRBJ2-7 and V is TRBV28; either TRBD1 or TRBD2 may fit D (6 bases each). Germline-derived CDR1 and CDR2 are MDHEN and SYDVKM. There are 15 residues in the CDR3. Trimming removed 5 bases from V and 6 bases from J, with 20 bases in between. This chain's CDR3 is CASSGWGAGPREQYF. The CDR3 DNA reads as TGTGCCAGCAGTGGTTGGGGGGCAGGGCCCCGCGAGCAGTACTTC.

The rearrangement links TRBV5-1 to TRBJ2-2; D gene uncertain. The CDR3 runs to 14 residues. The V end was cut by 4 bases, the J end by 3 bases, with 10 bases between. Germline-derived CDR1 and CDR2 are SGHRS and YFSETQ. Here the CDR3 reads CASSPTADTGELFF. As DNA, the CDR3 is TGCGCCAGCAGCCCCACTGCGGACACCGGGGAGCTGTTTTTT.

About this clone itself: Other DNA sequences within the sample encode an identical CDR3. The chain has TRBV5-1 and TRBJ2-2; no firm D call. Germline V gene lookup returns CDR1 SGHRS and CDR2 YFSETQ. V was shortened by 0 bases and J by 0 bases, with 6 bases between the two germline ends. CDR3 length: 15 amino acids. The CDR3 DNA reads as TGCGCCAGCAGCTTGGCGGGCGCGAACACCGGGGAGCTGTTTTTT. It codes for CASSLAGANTGELFF.

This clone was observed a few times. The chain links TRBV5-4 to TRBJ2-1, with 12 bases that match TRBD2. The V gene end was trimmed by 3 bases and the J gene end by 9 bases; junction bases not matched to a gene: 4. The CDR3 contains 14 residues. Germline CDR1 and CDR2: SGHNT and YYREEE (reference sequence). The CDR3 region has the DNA TGTGCCAGCAGCTACCTACTAGCGGGAGGTGAGCAGTTCTTC. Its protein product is CASSYLLAGGEQFF.

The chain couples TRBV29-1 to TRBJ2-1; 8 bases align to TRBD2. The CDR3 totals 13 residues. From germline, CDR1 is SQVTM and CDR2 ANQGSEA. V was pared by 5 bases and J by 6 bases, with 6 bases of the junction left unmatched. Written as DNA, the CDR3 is TGCAGCGTTCGGGAGGGCCTAATCAATGAGCAGTTCTTC. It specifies CSVREGLINEQFF.

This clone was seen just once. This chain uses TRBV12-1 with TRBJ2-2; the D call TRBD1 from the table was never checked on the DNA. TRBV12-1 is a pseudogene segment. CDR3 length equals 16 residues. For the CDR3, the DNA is TGTGCCAGCAGCCCCGGACAAGGCTTAAACACCGGGGAGCTGTTTTTT. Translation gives CASSPGQGLNTGELFF.

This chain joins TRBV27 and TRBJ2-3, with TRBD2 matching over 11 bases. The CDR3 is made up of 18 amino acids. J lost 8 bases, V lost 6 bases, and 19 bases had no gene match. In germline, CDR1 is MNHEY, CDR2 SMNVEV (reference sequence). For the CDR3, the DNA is TGTGCCAGCAGATCCGGGACTAGCGGAACGTTTCTTGTAGCTACGCAGTATTTT. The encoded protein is CASRSGTSGTFLVATQYF.

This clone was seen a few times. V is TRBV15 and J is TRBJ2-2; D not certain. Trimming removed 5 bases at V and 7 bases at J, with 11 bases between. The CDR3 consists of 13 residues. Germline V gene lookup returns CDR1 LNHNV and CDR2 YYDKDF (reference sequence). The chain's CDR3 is CATSAALFGELFF. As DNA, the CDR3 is TGTGCCACCAGCGCCGCGCTATTCGGGGAGCTGTTTTTT.

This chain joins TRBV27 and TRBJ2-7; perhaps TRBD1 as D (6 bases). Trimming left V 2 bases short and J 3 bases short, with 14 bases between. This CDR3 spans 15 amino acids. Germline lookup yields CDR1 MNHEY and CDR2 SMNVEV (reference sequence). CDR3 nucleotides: TGTGCCAGCAGTTTACGAGCAGGGGCCCTCTACGAGCAGTACTTC. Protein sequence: CASSLRAGALYEQYF.

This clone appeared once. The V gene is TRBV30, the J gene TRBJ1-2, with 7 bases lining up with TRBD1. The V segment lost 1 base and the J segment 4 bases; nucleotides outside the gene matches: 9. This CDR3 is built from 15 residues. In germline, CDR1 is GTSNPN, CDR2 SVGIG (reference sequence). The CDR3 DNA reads TGTGCCTGGAGTGGTGTCGGCGGGACAGTCTATGGCTACACCTTC. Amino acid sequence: CAWSGVGGTVYGYTF. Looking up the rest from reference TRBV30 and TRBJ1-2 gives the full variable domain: SQTIHQWPATLVQPVGSPLSLECTVEGTSNPNLYWYRQAAGRGLQLLFYSVGIGQISSEVPQNLSASRPQDRQFILSSKKLLLSDSGFYLCAWSGVGGTVYGYTFGSGTRLTVV.

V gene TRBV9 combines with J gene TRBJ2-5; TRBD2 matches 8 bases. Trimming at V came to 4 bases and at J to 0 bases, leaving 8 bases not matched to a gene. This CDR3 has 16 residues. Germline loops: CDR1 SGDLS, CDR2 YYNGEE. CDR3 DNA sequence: TGTGCCAGCAGCTCCTCTCGGGGGGGGTACCAAGAGACCCAGTACTTC. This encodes CASSSSRGGYQETQYF.

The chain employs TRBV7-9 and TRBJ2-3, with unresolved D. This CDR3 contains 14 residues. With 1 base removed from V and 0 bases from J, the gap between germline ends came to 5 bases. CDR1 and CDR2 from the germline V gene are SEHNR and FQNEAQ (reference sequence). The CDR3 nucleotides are TGTGCCAGCAGCTTAGGTGTTAGCACAGATACGCAGTATTTT. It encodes CASSLGVSTDTQYF. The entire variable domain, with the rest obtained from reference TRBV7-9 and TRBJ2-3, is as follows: DTGVSQNPRHKITKRGQNVTFRCDPISEHNRLYWYRQTLGQGPEFLTYFQNEAQLEKSRLLSDRFSAERPKGSFSTLEIQRTEQGDSAMYLCASSLGVSTDTQYFGPGTRLTVL.

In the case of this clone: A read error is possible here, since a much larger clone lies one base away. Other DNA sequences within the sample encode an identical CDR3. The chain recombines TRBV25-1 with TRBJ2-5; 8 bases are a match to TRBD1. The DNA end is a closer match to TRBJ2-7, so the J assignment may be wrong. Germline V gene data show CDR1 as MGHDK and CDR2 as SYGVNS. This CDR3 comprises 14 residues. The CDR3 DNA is TGTGCCAGTGGCGGACAGGGTCGATCCTACGAGCAGTACTTC. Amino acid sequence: CASGGQGRSYEQYF.

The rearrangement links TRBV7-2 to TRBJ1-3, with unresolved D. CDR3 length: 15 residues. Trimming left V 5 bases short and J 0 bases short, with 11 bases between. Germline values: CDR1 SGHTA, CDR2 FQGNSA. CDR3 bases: TGTGCCAGCAGCCGGGCCTTAAGCTCTGGAAACACCATATATTTT. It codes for CASSRALSSGNTIYF.

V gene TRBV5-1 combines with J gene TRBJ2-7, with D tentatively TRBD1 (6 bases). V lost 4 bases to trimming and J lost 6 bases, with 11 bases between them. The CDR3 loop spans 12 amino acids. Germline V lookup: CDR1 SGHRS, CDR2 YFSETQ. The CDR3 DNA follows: TGCGCCAGCAGCCAACAGGGCCCCGAGCAGTACTTC. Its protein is CASSQQGPEQYF.

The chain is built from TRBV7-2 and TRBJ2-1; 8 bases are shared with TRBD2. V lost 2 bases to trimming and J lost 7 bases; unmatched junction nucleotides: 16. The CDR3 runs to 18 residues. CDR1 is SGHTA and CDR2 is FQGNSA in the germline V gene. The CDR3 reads CASSLTPPGTSIGNEQFF. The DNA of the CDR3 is TGTGCCAGCAGCTTAACCCCCCCCGGGACTAGTATCGGAAATGAGCAGTTCTTC.

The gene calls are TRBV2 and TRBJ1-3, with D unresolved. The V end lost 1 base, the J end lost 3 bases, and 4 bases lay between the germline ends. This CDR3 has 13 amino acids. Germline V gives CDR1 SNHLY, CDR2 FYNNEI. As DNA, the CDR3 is TGTGCCAGCAGTGAAGGCATTGGAAACACCATATATTTT. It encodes CASSEGIGNTIYF. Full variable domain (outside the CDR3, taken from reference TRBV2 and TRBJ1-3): EPEVTQTPSHQVTQMGQEVILRCVPISNHLYFYWYRQILGQKVEFLVSFYNNEISEKSEIFDDQFSVERPDGSNFTLKIRSTKLEDSAMYFCASSEGIGNTIYFGEGSWLTVV.

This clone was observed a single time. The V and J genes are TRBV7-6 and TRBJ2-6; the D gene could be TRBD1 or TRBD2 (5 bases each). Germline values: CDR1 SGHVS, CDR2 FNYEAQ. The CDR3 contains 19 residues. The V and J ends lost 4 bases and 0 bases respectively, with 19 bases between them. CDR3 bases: TGTGCCAGCAGCTCCGGAGGAGGAAGGGGATTCTCTGGGGCCAACGTCCTGACTTTC. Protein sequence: CASSSGGGRGFSGANVLTF.

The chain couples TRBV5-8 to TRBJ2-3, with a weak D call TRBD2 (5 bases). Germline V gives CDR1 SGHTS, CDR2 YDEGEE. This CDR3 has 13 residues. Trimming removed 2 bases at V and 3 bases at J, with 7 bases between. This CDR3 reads CASSFKRTDTQYF. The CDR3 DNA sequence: TGTGCCAGCAGCTTCAAGCGGACAGATACGCAGTATTTT.